This T cell receptor beta chain was observed in a study of blood T cell repertoires in COVID-19. In the study overall: Specimens from acute and convalescent COVID-19 originated in the United States, Italy and Spain. PBMCs, B-cell-depleted T cells, or T cells provided the cDNA or gDNA that made up the material.

In the authors' workflow: Reference gene primer amplification in the assay estimated nucleated cell counts. TCRdb's table, derived via immunoSEQ multiplex PCR, lists solely in-frame clones and lacks some. From that table come the V and J calls and clone size; the DNA was used to work out D and trimming. The sample records fewer than 250,000 clones, 92% being singletons. While infection was still active, Seattle patients were enrolled and then followed longitudinally. The sample holds a few counts of this clone. The V and J ends lost 6 bases and 8 bases respectively, with 11 bases between them. The CDR3 totals 12 residues.

The source is a man aged 60-69 years with COVID-19, enrolled during active disease. The V and J genes are TRBV12-3 or TRBV12-4 and TRBJ2-4; D perhaps matches TRBD2 (5 bases). The material sequenced was peripheral blood. The CDR3 coding sequence is TGTGCCAGCAGCAGAGGGCTTTACATTCAGTACTTC. Translated, it gives CASSRGLYIQYF.